The sequence of this TCR beta chain was determined in a study of beta chain features in type 1 diabetes. Overall study findings and caveats: VDJ junctions from patients with type 1 diabetes contained fewer insertions and more deletions. There was no resolution here of whether HLA type influences TCRB rearrangement.

This CDR3 contains 15 residues. CDR1 is MNHEY, CDR2 SVGAGI, per germline. V lost 4 bases, J lost 6 bases, and 9 bases stayed unmatched. The entirety of the isolated RNA underwent reverse transcription, so expressed TCRB transcripts were sequenced. Naive, central memory and regulatory T cell samples produced a mean of approximately 4 million reads. Sequencing used immunoSEQ multiplex PCR; TCRdb keeps in-frame clones, though not all of them. The top ten clones hold around 0.45% of a sample with 140,000 to 150,000 clones, 48% of them seen once. Cells sorted by CD45RO/CCR7/CD25/CD127/CD95/CD27 comprised CD4+ naive, central memory, regulatory and stem cell-like memory cells. Worth noting for this clone: Its antigen remains unidentified.

This receptor was obtained from a man aged 18 to 35 in good health. The V gene is TRBV6-5, the J gene TRBJ2-4; 7 bases fit TRBD1. Input material: Tregs from blood. CDR3 region: CASSSVDRVGNIQYF. DNA for the CDR3: TGTGCCAGCAGTTCAGTCGACAGGGTGGGAAACATTCAGTACTTC.